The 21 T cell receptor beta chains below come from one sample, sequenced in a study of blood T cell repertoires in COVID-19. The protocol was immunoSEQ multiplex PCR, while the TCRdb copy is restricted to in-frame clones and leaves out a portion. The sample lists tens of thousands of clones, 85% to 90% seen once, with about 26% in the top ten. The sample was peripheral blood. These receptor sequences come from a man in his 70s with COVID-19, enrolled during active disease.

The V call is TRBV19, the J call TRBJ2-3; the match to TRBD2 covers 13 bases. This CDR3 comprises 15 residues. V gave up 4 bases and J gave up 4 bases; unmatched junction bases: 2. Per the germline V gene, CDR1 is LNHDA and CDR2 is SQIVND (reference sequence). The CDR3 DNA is TGTGCCAGTAGTACACTAGCGGGAGGGTCAGATACGCAGTATTTT. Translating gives CASSTLAGGSDTQYF.

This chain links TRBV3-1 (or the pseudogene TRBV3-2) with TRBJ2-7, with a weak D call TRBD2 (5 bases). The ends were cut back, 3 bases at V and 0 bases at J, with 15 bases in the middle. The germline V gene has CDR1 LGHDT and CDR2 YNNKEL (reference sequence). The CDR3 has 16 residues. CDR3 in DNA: TGTGCCAGCAGCCATCCATCACGGACTTACTCCTACGAGCAGTACTTC. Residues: CASSHPSRTYSYEQYF.

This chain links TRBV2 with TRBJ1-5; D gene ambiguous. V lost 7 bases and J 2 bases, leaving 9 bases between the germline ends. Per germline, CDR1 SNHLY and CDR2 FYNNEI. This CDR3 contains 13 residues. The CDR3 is CASTTRGNQPQHF. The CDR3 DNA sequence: TGTGCCAGCACCACCCGAGGCAATCAGCCCCAGCATTTT.

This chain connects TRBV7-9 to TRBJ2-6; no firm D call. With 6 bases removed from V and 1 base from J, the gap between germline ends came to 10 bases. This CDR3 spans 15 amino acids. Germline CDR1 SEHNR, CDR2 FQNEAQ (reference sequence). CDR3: CASRVAASGANVLTF. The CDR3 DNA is TGTGCCAGCAGGGTAGCAGCATCTGGGGCCAACGTCCTGACTTTC.

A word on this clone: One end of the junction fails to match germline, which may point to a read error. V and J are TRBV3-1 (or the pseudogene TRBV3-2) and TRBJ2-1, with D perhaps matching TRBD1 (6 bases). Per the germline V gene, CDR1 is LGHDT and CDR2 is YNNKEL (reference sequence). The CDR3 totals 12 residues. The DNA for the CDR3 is TGTGCCAGCAGCCTAAGGAACAGGGCCCTTATCTTC. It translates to CASSLRNRALIF.

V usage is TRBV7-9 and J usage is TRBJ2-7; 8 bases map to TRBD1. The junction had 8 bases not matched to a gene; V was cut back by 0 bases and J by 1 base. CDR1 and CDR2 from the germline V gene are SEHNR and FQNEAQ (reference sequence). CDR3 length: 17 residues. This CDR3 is CASSLATGTGQSYEQYF. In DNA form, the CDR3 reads TGTGCCAGCAGCTTAGCCACCGGGACAGGCCAGTCCTACGAGCAGTACTTC. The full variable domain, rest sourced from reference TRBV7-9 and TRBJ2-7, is DTGVSQNPRHKITKRGQNVTFRCDPISEHNRLYWYRQTLGQGPEFLTYFQNEAQLEKSRLLSDRFSAERPKGSFSTLEIQRTEQGDSAMYLCASSLATGTGQSYEQYFGPGTRLTVT.

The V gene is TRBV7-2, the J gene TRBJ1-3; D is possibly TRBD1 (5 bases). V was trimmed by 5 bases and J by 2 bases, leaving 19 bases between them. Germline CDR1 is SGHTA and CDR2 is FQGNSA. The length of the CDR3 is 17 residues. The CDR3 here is CASSARLQGNTGNTIYF. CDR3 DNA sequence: TGTGCCAGCAGCGCCCGCCTCCAGGGTAATACTGGAAACACCATATATTTT.

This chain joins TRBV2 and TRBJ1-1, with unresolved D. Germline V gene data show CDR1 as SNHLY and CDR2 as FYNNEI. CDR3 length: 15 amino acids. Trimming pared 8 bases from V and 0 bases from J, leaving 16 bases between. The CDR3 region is CASGRTSQMNTEAFF. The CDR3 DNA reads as TGTGCCAGCGGTAGAACCTCGCAAATGAACACTGAAGCTTTCTTT.

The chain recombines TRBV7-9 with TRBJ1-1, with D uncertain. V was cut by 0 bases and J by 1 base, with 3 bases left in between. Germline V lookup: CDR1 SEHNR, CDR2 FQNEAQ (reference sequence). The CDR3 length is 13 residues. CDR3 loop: CASSLAGNTEAFF. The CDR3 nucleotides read TGTGCCAGCAGCTTAGCCGGGAACACTGAAGCTTTCTTT.

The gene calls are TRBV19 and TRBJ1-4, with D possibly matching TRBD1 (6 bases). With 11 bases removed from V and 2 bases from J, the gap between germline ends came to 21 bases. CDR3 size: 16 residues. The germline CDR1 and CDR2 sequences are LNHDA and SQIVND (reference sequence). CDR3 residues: CASLSMRQGTNEKLFF. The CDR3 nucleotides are TGTGCCTCACTAAGTATGAGGCAGGGGACTAATGAAAAACTGTTTTTT.

This chain's CDR3 is CASSQGSSGSDEQFF. The CDR3 bases are TGTGCCAGCAGCCAAGGTTCTAGCGGGAGTGATGAGCAGTTCTTC. The chain has TRBV3-1 (or the pseudogene TRBV3-2) and TRBJ2-1; 10 bases align to TRBD2. The germline V gene encodes CDR1 LGHDT and CDR2 YNNKEL (reference sequence). Trimming at V came to 1 base and at J to 8 bases, leaving 5 bases not matched to a gene. The CDR3 is 15 residues long.

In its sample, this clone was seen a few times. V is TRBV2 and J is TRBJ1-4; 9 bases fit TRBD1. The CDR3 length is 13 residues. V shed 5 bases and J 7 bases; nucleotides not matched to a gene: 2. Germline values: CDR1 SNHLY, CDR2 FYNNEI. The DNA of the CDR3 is TGTGCCAGCAGTAGGGACAGGGCTGAAAAACTGTTTTTT. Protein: CASSRDRAEKLFF.

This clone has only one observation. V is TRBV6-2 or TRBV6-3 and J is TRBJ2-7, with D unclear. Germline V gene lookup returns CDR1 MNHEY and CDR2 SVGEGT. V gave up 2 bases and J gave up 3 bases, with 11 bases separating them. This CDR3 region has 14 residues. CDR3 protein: CASSYLDGFYEQYF. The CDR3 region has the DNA TGTGCCAGCAGTTACCTAGACGGTTTCTACGAGCAGTACTTC.

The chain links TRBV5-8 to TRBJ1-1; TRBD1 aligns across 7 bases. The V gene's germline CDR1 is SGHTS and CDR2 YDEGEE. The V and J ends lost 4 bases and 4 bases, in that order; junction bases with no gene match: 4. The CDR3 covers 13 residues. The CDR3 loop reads CASSVQGPTEAFF. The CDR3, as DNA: TGTGCCAGCAGCGTACAGGGGCCCACTGAAGCTTTCTTT.

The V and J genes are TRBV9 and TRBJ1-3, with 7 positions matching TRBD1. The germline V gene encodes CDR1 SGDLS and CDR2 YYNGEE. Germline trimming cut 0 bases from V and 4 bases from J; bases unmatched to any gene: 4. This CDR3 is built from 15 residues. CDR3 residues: CASSVDPGGGNTIYF. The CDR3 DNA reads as TGTGCCAGCAGCGTAGATCCAGGGGGAGGAAACACCATATATTTT. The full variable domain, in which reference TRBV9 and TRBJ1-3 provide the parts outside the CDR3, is DSGVTQTPKHLITATGQRVTLRCSPRSGDLSVYWYQQSLDQGLQFLIQYYNGEERAKGNILERFSAQQFPDLHSELNLSSLELGDSALYFCASSVDPGGGNTIYFGEGSWLTVV.

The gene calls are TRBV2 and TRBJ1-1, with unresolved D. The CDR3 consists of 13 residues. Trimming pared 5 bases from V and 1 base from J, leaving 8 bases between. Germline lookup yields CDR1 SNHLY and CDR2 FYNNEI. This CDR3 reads CASSISPNTEAFF. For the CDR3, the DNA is TGTGCCAGCAGTATAAGCCCGAACACTGAAGCTTTCTTT.

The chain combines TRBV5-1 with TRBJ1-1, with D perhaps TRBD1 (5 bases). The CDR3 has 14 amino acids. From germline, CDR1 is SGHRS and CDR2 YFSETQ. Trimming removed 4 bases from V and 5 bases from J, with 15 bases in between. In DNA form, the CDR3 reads TGCGCCAGCAGCGGGGGACCTGGAGGGACTGAAGCTTTCTTT. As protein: CASSGGPGGTEAFF.

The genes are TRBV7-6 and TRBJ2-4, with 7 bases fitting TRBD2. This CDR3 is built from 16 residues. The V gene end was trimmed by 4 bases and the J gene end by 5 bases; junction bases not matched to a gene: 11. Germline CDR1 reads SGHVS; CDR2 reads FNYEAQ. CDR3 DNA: TGTGCCAGCAGCTCAGAGCCTGGGGGGGTGGAAAACATTCAGTACTTC. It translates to CASSSEPGGVENIQYF.

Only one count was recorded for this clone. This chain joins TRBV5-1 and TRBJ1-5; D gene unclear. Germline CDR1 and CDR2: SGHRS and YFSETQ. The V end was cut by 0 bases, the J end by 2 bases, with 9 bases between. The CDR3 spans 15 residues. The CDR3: CASSLEPRGNQPQHF. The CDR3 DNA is TGCGCCAGCAGCTTGGAGCCCCGGGGCAATCAGCCCCAGCATTTT. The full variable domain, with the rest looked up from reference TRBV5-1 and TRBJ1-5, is KAGVTQTPRYLIKTRGQQVTLSCSPISGHRSVSWYQQTPGQGLQFLFEYFSETQRNKGNFPGRFSGRQFSNSRSEMNVSTLELGDSALYLCASSLEPRGNQPQHFGDGTRLSIL.

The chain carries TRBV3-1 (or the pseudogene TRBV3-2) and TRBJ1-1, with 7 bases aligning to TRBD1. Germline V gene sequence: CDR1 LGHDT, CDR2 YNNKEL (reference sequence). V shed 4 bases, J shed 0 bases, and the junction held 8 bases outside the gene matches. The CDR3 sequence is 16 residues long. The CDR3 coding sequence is TGTGCCAGCAGCCTGTGGACCGGGACAGTGAACACTGAAGCTTTCTTT. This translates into CASSLWTGTVNTEAFF.

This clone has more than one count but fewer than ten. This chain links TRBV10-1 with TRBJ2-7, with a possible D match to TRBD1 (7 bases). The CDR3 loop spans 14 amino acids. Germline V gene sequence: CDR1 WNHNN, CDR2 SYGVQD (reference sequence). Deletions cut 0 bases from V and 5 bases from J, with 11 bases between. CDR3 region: CASSESTGRHEQYF. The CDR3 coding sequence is TGCGCCAGCAGTGAGTCGACAGGGAGGCACGAGCAGTACTTC.